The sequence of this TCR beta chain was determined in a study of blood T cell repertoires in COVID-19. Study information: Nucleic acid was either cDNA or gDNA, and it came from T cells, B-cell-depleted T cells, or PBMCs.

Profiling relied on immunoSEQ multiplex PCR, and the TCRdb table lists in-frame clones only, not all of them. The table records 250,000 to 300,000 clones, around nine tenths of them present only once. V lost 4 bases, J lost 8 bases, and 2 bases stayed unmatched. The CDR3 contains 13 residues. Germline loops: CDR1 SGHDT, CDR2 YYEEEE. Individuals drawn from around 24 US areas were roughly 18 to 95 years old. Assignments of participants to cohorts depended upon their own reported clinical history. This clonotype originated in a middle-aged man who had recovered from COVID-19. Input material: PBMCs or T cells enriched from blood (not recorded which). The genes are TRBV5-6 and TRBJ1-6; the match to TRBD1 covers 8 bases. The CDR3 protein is CASSPDRDSPLHF. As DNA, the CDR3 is TGTGCCAGCAGCCCGGACAGGGATTCACCCCTCCACTTT.